A single T cell receptor (beta chain) is shown here with its context. Its cognate antigen is unknown. CDR1 and CDR2 (germline): MGHRA, YSYEKL. Trimming took 1 base from V and 7 from J, leaving 5 bases between them. This CDR3 is 12 amino acids long. It was roughly 210 ng DNA, approximately 28,000 T cell genomes, that sorted-subset replicate PCRs used. This table comes from immunoSEQ multiplex PCR, and its TCRdb copy is limited to in-frame clones, with some not included. This sample carries about 1 million clones, about 75% of them seen once, and the ten largest clones take about 1.5%. This entry is derived from a study of shared clonotypes between healthy human individuals. As for the study in general: Donors consisted of a couple of women and a few men between 18 and 49. General study results and limits: How much donors shared clonotypes was expected to be affected by sequencing depth.

The chain combines TRBV4-1 with TRBJ2-1, with a possible D match to TRBD2 (5 bases). This receptor was taken from a man in his late teens or twenties in good health. Material: memory CD4+ T cells sorted from blood. The subset is: CD45RA-negative fraction. CDR3 in DNA: TGCGCCAGCAGCCAAGGAGGGAATGAGCAGTTCTTC. Translating gives CASSQGGNEQFF.